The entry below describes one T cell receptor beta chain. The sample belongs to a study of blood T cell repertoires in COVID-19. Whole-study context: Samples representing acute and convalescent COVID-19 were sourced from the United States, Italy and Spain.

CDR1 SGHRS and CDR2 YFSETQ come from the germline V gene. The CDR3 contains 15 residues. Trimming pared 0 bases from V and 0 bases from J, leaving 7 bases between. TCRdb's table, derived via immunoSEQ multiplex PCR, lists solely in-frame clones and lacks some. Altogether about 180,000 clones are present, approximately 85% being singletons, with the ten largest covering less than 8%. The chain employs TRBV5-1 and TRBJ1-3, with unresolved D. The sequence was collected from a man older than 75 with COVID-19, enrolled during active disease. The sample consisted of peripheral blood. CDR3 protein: CASSLVGDSGNTIYF. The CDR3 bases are TGCGCCAGCAGCTTGGTCGGGGACTCTGGAAACACCATATATTTT.